A selection of T cell receptor beta chains follows, all from one sample in a study of T cell changes during pregnancy in multiple sclerosis. Clones were sequenced by immunoSEQ multiplex PCR, and TCRdb holds only the in-frame ones, with some missing. The table has almost 40,000 clones, 75% to 95% seen once. The specimen was CD4+ T cells from peripheral blood mononuclear cells, collected in the third trimester of pregnancy. The receptor source for this set is a female donor in good health, enrolled as a control in a pregnancy study. Each CDR3 is given with its conserved first and last residue.

v_gene	CDR3aa
TRBV27	CASRRYRQNTEAFF
TRBV14	CASSRGTGETEAFF
TRBV25-1	CASSKTSFYNEQFF
TRBV6-1	CASSEARAYRPQHF
TRBV18	CASSPAQGSTEAFF
TRBV29-1	CSVDSPGPSGYEQYF
TRBV5-5	CASSGGRWQYF
TRBV5-1	CASSPGNRGDTQYF
TRBV5-1	CASSLGASGGSETQYF
TRBV5-1	CASSWTGTPSYEQYF
TRBV28	CASSFSSGRPLIF
TRBV19	CASSLQGGGTDTQYF
TRBV25-1	CASSDLGAGNEQFF
TRBV14	CASSPSQNTEAFF
TRBV6-5	CASSDRGYEQYF
TRBV14	CASSQNPADTQYF
TRBV7-9	CASSQGWSTDTQYF
TRBV7-9	CASSLGINLLAYFDTQYF
TRBV5-6	CASSLTQYRGPLVDEQFF
TRBV10-3	CAIKGTAQSYEQYF
TRBV25-1	CASSERGPTGETQYF
TRBV5-1	CASSWDRQGDSGNTIYF
TRBV28	CASSLPGQGSKNIQYF
TRBV7-2	CASSLARGQSKVAQYF
TRBV9	CASSVTSADTQYF
TRBV10-3	CAISDAGGGGLHNEQFF
TRBV18	CASSPLGRAGPEQYF
TRBV18	CASSPIGNQPQHF
TRBV27	CASRRQGNNSPLHF
TRBV27	CASSSALLAIIQETQYF
TRBV4-2	CASSQAASGGLRVETQYF
TRBV5-1	CASGTTGNGANVLTF
TRBV9	CASSVGGFGYTF
TRBV27	CASSSTGILSQPQHF
TRBV10-3	CASRPGLALRDTQYF
TRBV30	CAWSHIAGGPSEQFF
TRBV6-6	CASRSFRAPDQPQHF
TRBV18	CASSPAVATGVGTQYF
TRBV28	CASTAGGRGFGSYEQYF
TRBV6-5	CASRLNRGGGNQYF
TRBV28	CASSFGWREAFF